This is a list of T cell receptor beta chains from one sample in a study of blood T cell repertoires in COVID-19. Using immunoSEQ multiplex PCR, the repertoire was profiled, and TCRdb retains in-frame clones only, with some absent. Of nearly 350,000 clones in the sample, around four fifths were seen once. The sample consisted of peripheral blood. Every receptor here comes from a man aged 25 to 40 with active or convalescent COVID-19. The CDR3 runs from the conserved cysteine through the conserved F or W. A D gene is named only where the DNA matches it firmly. Part of the rows lack a size; the others show once, few, many or a class for expanded clones.

D,size,J,V,DNA,CDR3
NA,NA,TRBJ2-6,TRBV7-2,TGTGCCAGCAGCTTAGTGGGGCGCAGCTCTGGGGCCAACGTCCTGACTTTC,CASSLVGRSSGANVLTF
NA,NA,TRBJ2-2,TRBV11-3,TGTGCCAGCAGCTTGGCGAGGACCGGGGAGCTGTTTTTT,CASSLARTGELFF
TRBD2,NA,TRBJ2-7,TRBV11-2,TGTGCCAGCATTCCTGATTTTACGACTAGCGGGTCCTACGAGCAGTACTTC,CASIPDFTTSGSYEQYF
TRBD2,NA,TRBJ2-7,TRBV28,TGTGCCAGCGTAACTAGCGGGAGCTACGAGCAGTACTTC,CASVTSGSYEQYF
NA,NA,TRBJ2-2,TRBV3-1/TRBV3-2,TGTGCCAGCAGCCTCAGGGCCGGTGAGCTGTTTTTT,CASSLRAGELFF
TRBD1,few,TRBJ2-3,TRBV7-9,TGTGCCAGCACCCCCCCGGACAGGACAGATACGCAGTATTTT,CASTPPDRTDTQYF
NA,NA,TRBJ1-1,TRBV5-6,TGTGCCAGCAGCTCCGAGTTTGGCACTGAAGCTTTCTTT,CASSSEFGTEAFF
NA,NA,TRBJ2-6,TRBV24-1,TGTGCCACCAGTGATCTGGACACCTCTGGGGCCAACGTCCTGACTTTC,CATSDLDTSGANVLTF
NA,NA,TRBJ2-7,TRBV27,TGTGCCAGCAGTTTAACATCATCCTACGAGCAGTACTTC,CASSLTSSYEQYF
NA,NA,TRBJ1-1,TRBV18,TGTGCCAGCTCACCACCAGGTCAGGGGTCGAACACTGAAGCTTTCTTT,CASSPPGQGSNTEAFF
NA,NA,TRBJ2-7,TRBV19,TGTGCCAGTAGTATAGGTAGCGTTAGCTCCTACGAGCAGTACTTC,CASSIGSVSSYEQYF
NA,few,TRBJ2-7,TRBV5-4,TGTGCCAGCAGCTTGGCCGGACTTCGGCCTTGGACTGGCGAGCAGTACTTC,CASSLAGLRPWTGEQYF
TRBD2,NA,TRBJ2-1,TRBV28,TGTGCCAGCAGTTTAAGTCCGGGACTAGGGAGCTCCTACAATGAGCAGTTCTTC,CASSLSPGLGSSYNEQFF
NA,NA,TRBJ2-1,TRBV11-2,TGTGCCAGCAGCTTAGTCCGGGTAAATGAGCAGTTCTTC,CASSLVRVNEQFF
NA,few,TRBJ2-7,TRBV28,TGTGCCAGCAGACCCCCGAGCTCCTACGAGCAGTACTTC,CASRPPSSYEQYF
NA,NA,TRBJ1-2,TRBV23-1,TGCGCCAGCAGTCCTCATTGGGCAGTCAACTATGGCTACACCTTC,CASSPHWAVNYGYTF
TRBD1,NA,TRBJ2-5,TRBV12-5,TGTGCTAGTGGTTCCCCCCCGGACAGGGCGGGTAGGGAGACCCAGTACTTC,CASGSPPDRAGRETQYF